This TCR beta chain was retrieved from a study of T cell repertoires in cytomegalovirus infection (dated by TCRdb to 2018 to 2020). About the investigation overall: Because public TCR beta signatures pointed to carriage of CMV infection together with the matching HLA type, the HLA type of each donor mattered for the analysis. Paper-wide results and their limitations: In the ex vivo response, HLA-C-restricted CMV-specific TCR beta clonotypes were dominant, and in two of eight donors the single most frequent clonotype came from this HLA-C-restricted group. Carriers of CMV infection plus the relevant HLA type were discriminated by the cumulative frequency of public TCR beta family members in the study cohort and in an independent 352-donor cohort.

This sample was sequenced with an Illumina HiSeq 1500. TCRdb reprocessing: public reads trimmed at Q25 with fastp, clones called with MiXCR, in-frame beta chains kept. Every distinct CDR3 protein forms one entry, paired with its most common genes and DNA. Here the sample has around 630,000 distinct CDR3 sequences; roughly 24% occur a single time. The ten most abundant clones make up approximately 8.2% of the sample. The CDR3 has 14 amino acids, counting the end cysteine and phenylalanine. Left in the record is the CDR3 DNA by itself, 42 bases read in frame from the first base. The germline V and J ends show losses of 6 bases and 2 bases respectively, and no gene match explains 7 bases of the junction. According to the germline V gene (reference sequence), CDR1 reads MNHEY and CDR2 reads SMNVEV. This clonotype was observed a few times. Its target antigen remains unknown. There are no base qualities to consult, and no much larger clone falls within one base.

The chain is assembled from TRBV27 and TRBJ2-7; 7 bases in the junction line up with TRBD1. Sequencing was carried out using CD8+ T cells from PBMCs. This receptor was obtained from a human donor in good health (CMV status not recorded). Some clones in this sample may be carry-over from other donors' samples. The CDR3 region has the sequence CASRPDRVTYEQYF. The nucleotide sequence reads TGTGCCAGCAGACCCGACAGGGTAACCTACGAGCAGTACTTC.